This TCR beta chain was profiled in a study of Ad26.COV2.S vaccination and SARS-CoV-2 variants (dated by TCRdb to about 2021). Context from the whole study: Vaccine-arm donors came from COV1001, a multicentre, randomized, double-blind, placebo-controlled phase I-IIa trial of Ad26.COV2.S in healthy adults. Dosing of Ad26.COV2.S was intramuscular, at either 5x10^10 or 1x10^11 viral particles, delivered as one shot or as two shots spaced 56 days apart. TCRbeta repertoire sequencing served as the tool for gauging how specific and how broad the SARS-CoV-2-reactive T cell receptors were following Ad26.COV2.S vaccination. A total of approximately 30 samples were included in the TCR-sequenced set, comprising roughly 19 Ad26.COV2.S vaccine recipients, 5 placebo recipients and 8 SARS-CoV-2 convalescent individuals. Participants in the trial were split at random into five groups of five each, receiving low-dose or high-dose Ad26.COV2.S once or twice, or else placebo on both occasions. Investigators remained blinded to trial group allocation during experiments and outcome assessment.

The immunoSEQ Assay was used to sequence TCRbeta CDR3 regions. After extraction, genomic DNA underwent amplification by bias-controlled multiplex PCR, followed by high-throughput sequencing. The paper's processing steps were these. To quantify the absolute abundance of each unique TCRbeta CDR3 region, sequences were collapsed and filtered. T cell fraction was estimated by normalizing TCRbeta template counts to usable DNA, with usable DNA measured through amplification of reference genes found in all nucleated cells. Repertoire TCRs were annotated as SARS-CoV-2-specific by exact matching of V gene, CDR3 amino acid sequence and J gene to a known reactive TCR set. MIRA supplied the reference SARS-CoV-2 TCR set, which was filtered for enrichment in COVID-19-positive ImmuneCODE repertoires so that public or cross-reactive TCRs were removed. Using the MIRA antigens, annotated TCRs were further analysed by specific ORF or by position within an ORF. Breadth was defined as the number of annotated unique rearrangements divided by the total number of unique productive rearrangements, and depth was defined as the summed frequency of the annotated unique rearrangements. TCR breadth was compared between groups using two-sided Wilcoxon rank-sum tests. TCRdb's version of the immuneACCESS table is confined to in-frame rearrangements and falls short of the full clone set. An unresolved V gene accounts for under half of the shortfall where checked; the remainder is of unknown origin. The V and J calls and clone size were taken over from that table, and D and trimming were inferred from the DNA. This sample holds 350,000 to 450,000 clones; roughly 90% were observed only once. Less than 2% of the sample is held by the ten biggest clonotypes.

Trimming costs V 4 bases and J 4 bases, and their ends lie 14 bases apart. CDR1 and CDR2 were assigned from the germline V gene (reference sequence) as SGHNT and YYREEE. The CDR3 spans 14 residues, from the cysteine through the phenylalanine. Only CDR3 DNA remains: 42 bases, in frame from the first base. This clone occurred a few times. Its antigen remains undetermined. The record has no base qualities; no much larger clone is one base away. Overall study outcomes, separate from this receptor: Vaccine and placebo recipients had comparable non-spike TCR breadth, which fits with the vaccine containing only spike. The study was not powered to compare responses between vaccine doses or regimens. Spike-specific TCR breadth was higher in Ad26.COV2.S recipients than in placebo recipients (P = 0.0014). After vaccination, substantial breadth of spike-specific CD8+ and CD4+ T cell responses was reported. It was noted by the authors that total T cell responses may have been underestimated by the TCR breadth and depth analyses.

The treatment or condition label corresponds to: some 20 received Ad26.COV2.S at low or high dose, single or two shots; roughly five received placebo; per-sample allocation not given. For vaccine and placebo recipients, the sequenced repertoires came from samples collected on day 63 after the first injection. In Cohort 1b, more than 20 adults aged 18-55 years were enrolled at a single site in Boston, USA, between 29 July and 7 August 2020. Ad26.COV2.S was a replication-incompetent adenovirus type 26 vector that expressed a prefusion-stabilized SARS-CoV-2 spike protein derived from the original Wuhan strain.

This sample comprised peripheral blood, obtained in a trial of Ad26.COV2.S vaccine versus placebo. The TCR sequence derives from a person aged 18 to 65 who received the Ad26.COV2.S COVID-19 vaccine or a placebo. Recombination joined TRBV5-4 with TRBJ1-2, with a weak D call of TRBD1 (5 bases match). The bases are TGTGCCAGCAGCCCGCCCGGGACGGGCTATGGCTACACCTTC. This encodes CASSPPGTGYGYTF.